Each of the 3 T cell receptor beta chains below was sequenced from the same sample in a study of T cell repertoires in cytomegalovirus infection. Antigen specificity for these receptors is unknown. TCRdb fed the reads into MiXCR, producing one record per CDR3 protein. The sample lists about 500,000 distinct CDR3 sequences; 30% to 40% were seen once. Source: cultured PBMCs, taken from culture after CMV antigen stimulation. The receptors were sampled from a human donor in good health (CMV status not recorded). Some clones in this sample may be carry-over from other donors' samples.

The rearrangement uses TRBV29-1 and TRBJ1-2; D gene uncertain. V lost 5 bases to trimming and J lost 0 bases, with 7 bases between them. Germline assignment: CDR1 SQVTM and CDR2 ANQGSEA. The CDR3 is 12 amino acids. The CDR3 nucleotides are TGCAGCGTTTCCAGCTCTAACTATGGCTACACCTTC. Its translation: CSVSSSNYGYTF.

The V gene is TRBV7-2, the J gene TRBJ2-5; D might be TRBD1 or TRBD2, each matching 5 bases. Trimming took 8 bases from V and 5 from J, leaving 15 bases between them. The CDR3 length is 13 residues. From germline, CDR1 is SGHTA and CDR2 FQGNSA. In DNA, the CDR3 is TGTGCCAGCGGACGGGGCGTTGCGGAGACCCAGTACTTC. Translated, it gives CASGRGVAETQYF.

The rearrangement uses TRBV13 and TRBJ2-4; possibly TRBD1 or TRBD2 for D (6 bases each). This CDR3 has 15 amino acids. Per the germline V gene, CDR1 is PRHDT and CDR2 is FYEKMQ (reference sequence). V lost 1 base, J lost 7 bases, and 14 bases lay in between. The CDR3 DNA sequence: TGTGCCAGCAGCTTAGTTGGGGGGCTGGGGAACATTCAGTACTTC. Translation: CASSLVGGLGNIQYF.